This TCR beta chain was sequenced in a study of OX40 agonist ivuxolimab in advanced cancers. Findings of the study overall: In CD8+ T cells, expanded clones were on average more numerous than in CD4+.

With respect to this clone: Its target is not known.

The V end lost 5 bases, the J end lost 3 bases, and 13 bases lay between the germline ends. From germline, CDR1 is SGHTA and CDR2 FQGTGA. This CDR3 has 14 amino acids. The table came from immunoSEQ multiplex PCR; TCRdb's copy has only in-frame clones and leaves some out. The sample holds about 150,000 clones; around 94% are singletons and the top ten take approximately 0.32%. Specimen: CD4+ or CD8+ T cells sorted from blood, collected in a trial of the OX40 agonist ivuxolimab. The chain uses TRBV7-3 and TRBJ1-2, with a weak D call TRBD1 (5 bases). The receptor was derived from an adult with an advanced solid tumor such as melanoma, head and neck, liver or kidney cancer. CDR3 region: CASSIGDYDYGYTF. The CDR3 DNA sequence: TGTGCCAGCAGCATCGGGGACTACGACTATGGCTACACCTTC.